These T cell receptor beta chains were read from a single sample in a study of cytomegalovirus exposure and HLA in healthy donors. Using immunoSEQ multiplex PCR, the repertoire was profiled, and TCRdb retains in-frame clones only, with some absent. The repertoire includes approximately 150,000 clones, 80% to 90% of them detected once, and 13% sits in the top ten. Sequenced material: PBMCs. These receptor sequences come from a woman in her forties or fifties in good health and CMV-seronegative. The CDR3 runs from the conserved cysteine through the conserved F or W. The D gene is left open where the match is weak. Size values are once, few and many counts, or a class for expanded clones, and some rows have none.

j_call | d_call | clone_size | v_call | cdr3_nt | cdr3_aa
TRBJ2-7 | - | - | TRBV5-4 | TGTGCCAGCAGCTTCGGGGAGACCTACGAGCAGTACTTC | CASSFGETYEQYF
TRBJ2-7 | - | - | TRBV21-1 | TGTGCCAGCAGCAAAGTGGGCAGGTGCCCTTACGAGCAGTACTTC | CASSKVGRCPYEQYF
TRBJ2-7 | - | few | TRBV5-6 | TGTGCCAGCAGCATGGACAGTTACGAGCAGTACTTC | CASSMDSYEQYF
TRBJ1-5 | - | - | TRBV18 | TGTGCCAGCTCAACGACAGTGGATAGCAATCAGCCCCAGCATTTT | CASSTTVDSNQPQHF
TRBJ1-1 | - | - | TRBV6-5 | TGTGCCAGCAGTTACACGGGACCCAAGGAGGGGGCTTTCTTT | CASSYTGPKEGAFF
TRBJ1-1 | - | - | TRBV4-3 | TGCGCCAGCAGCCAGGCCCATTTAGGGGCGGATGAAGCTTTCTTT | CASSQAHLGADEAFF
TRBJ2-7 | - | - | TRBV7-9 | TGTGCCAGCAGCTTAAGTCAGGTATCCTACGAGCAGTACTTC | CASSLSQVSYEQYF
TRBJ2-7 | TRBD1 | - | TRBV4-3 | TGCGCCAGCAGCCAAGATTTGGGACAGGGTTACGAGCAGTACTTC | CASSQDLGQGYEQYF
TRBJ2-5 | - | - | TRBV5-5 | TGTGCCAGCAGCTTAGAGGCCCAAGAGACCCAGTACTTC | CASSLEAQETQYF
TRBJ2-7 | TRBD2 | - | TRBV2 | TGTGCCAGCAGCCTAGCGGGGGGTAGCTCCTACGAGCAGTACTTC | CASSLAGGSSYEQYF
TRBJ2-7 | TRBD2 | - | TRBV7-2 | TGTGCCAGCAGCCCGAGGGGGACTAGCGGGACCATTCTACGGGAGCAGTACTTC | CASSPRGTSGTILREQYF
TRBJ1-1 | TRBD1 | - | TRBV19 | TGTGCCAGTACTCTGACAGGGGCTTTCAAAGCTTTCTTT | CASTLTGAFKAFF
TRBJ2-7 | - | - | TRBV29-1 | TGCAGCGTCCGTGTGCCTACTTCCTACGAGCAGTACTTC | CSVRVPTSYEQYF
TRBJ2-3 | TRBD2 | - | TRBV13 | TGTGCCAGCAGTTTCCCCCTTGGACTAGCGGTGGCAGATACGCAGTATTTT | CASSFPLGLAVADTQYF
TRBJ2-2 | - | few | TRBV7-9 | TGTGCCAGCCTGGGTGGTAGCACAAACACCGGGGAGCTGTTTTTT | CASLGGSTNTGELFF
TRBJ1-1 | TRBD1 | - | TRBV27 | TGTGCCAGCAGTAGGGGACAGGGATTTGGTGAAGCTTTCTTT | CASSRGQGFGEAFF
TRBJ2-7 | TRBD2 | - | TRBV4-1 | TGCGCCAGCAGCCCGACGGGGCGGGGGGTTTACGAGCAGTACTTC | CASSPTGRGVYEQYF
TRBJ1-1 | - | - | TRBV7-6 | TGTGCCAGCAGCTTATTTGGGGGGGAAGGCAACGTTGAAGCTTTCTTT | CASSLFGGEGNVEAFF
TRBJ1-1 | - | few | TRBV15 | TGTGCCACCAGCAAAGAGGGAGGGGGACGGGGTGCTTTCTTT | CATSKEGGGRGAFF
TRBJ1-2 | TRBD1 | once | TRBV7-8 | TGTGCCAGCAGCCCTACGGATTTACAGGGGGCTTACTGGGGCTACACCTTC | CASSPTDLQGAYWGYTF
TRBJ2-1 | TRBD1 | - | TRBV7-9 | TGTGCCAGCAGCCGACAGGGAACCTACAATGAGCAGTTCTTC | CASSRQGTYNEQFF
TRBJ1-2 | TRBD1 | - | TRBV6-5 | TGTGCCAGCAGTTCCCTGACCGGGACAGGGCATGGCTACACCTTC | CASSSLTGTGHGYTF
TRBJ1-5 | - | - | TRBV18 | TGTGCCAGCTCACCGTTTCCCCGACAGTACAATCAGCCCCAGCATTTT | CASSPFPRQYNQPQHF
TRBJ2-1 | - | - | TRBV9 | TGTGCCAGCAGCGTAGATAGCGGATACTACAATGAGCAGTTCTTC | CASSVDSGYYNEQFF
TRBJ1-2 | - | - | TRBV13 | TGTGCCAGCAGCTTAGGCCGCGCACAGGGCGGGCGTGGCTACACCTTC | CASSLGRAQGGRGYTF